This T cell receptor beta chain was retrieved from a study of cytomegalovirus exposure and HLA in healthy donors (dated by TCRdb to 2016 to 2017). About the full investigation: According to an earlier analysis of 450 to 650 of the donors, some 170 million T cells yielded 117 million unique TCR beta sequences and 250 to 350 Gb of sequence data. Around 300 gigabases of sequencing data and some 85 million unique TCR sequences were included in an early release covering roughly 700 HLA-typed donors. The genetic ancestry cluster associated with self-reported Caucasian donors included 81% of the roughly 400 genotyped donors. The study aimed to test whether cataloging public T cell receptors could reveal signatures of past pathogen exposure. The study used immunosequencing to profile the T cell repertoires of 600 to 850 subjects and linked those repertoires to cytomegalovirus serostatus. A separate validation cohort of some 130 different subjects was used in addition to the approximately 700-subject first cohort. To predict cytomegalovirus infection status, the study combined high-throughput TCR immunosequencing, statistical association of individual TCRs with disease status, and machine learning. To study patterns of TCR occurrence, a later analysis re-analyzed previously published TCR beta repertoires from 500 to 850 donors and added high-resolution HLA genotyping. Rather than using new phenotypic data, the later analysis identified candidate immune exposures from TCR beta sequences and from how often those sequences occurred across donors. In an earlier analysis of roughly 600 of the donors, high-throughput TCR beta sequencing was used to judge whether each TCR beta V gene segment behaved as functional or pseudogenic. Donor age, sex, ethnicity and CMV serostatus were compiled alongside the repertoire data. A later genetic analysis took genome-wide SNP genotypes for about 55% of the roughly 700 donors and used that subset as a discovery cohort. Every repertoire in the discovery cohort had been generated on one and the same sequencing platform. Class I and class II HLA loci were covered by the typing at four-digit resolution. The number of donors typed differed by locus, with about 629-640 for A, B, C, DRB1 and DQB1, around 520 for DQA1, 600 to 610 for DPA1, and 450 to 480 for DPB1. Several DR-DQ haplotypes were handled as single units for association and clustering because linkage in the cohort was strong. Across 300 to 400 genotyped donors of the cohort, an average of about 240,000 unique TCR beta nucleotide sequences per donor were sequenced, and approximately 17% of those sequences were non-productive.

The cohort was made up of around 720 healthy bone marrow donors. At the time of sampling, every cohort member was nominally healthy, though immune exposures that went unrecorded were likely present. The donor was CMV seropositive and belonged to the group of over 250 seropositive cohort members. A peripheral blood sample was provided by each donor, and peripheral blood mononuclear cells were used for TCR beta sequencing. Genomic DNA was extracted from the blood cell samples with the Qiagen DNeasy Blood Extraction Kit. On this clone: Its antigen is currently not known. There are no base qualities to consult, and no much larger clone falls within one base.

Overall results and qualifications from the work: Most TCR sequences were seen in very few donors, while some public TCRs were found in many individuals. Because counts were too low, 15 to 20 rarely observed V segments, including chromosome 9 orphons, were excluded from the earlier analysis of around 590 of the donors. In a later analysis, TCR association rates were found to vary across HLA loci, with the most associated TCRs seen for DRB1 alleles and the fewest for HLA-C alleles. Because some donors lacked HLA typing at each locus, the association tests relied only on the typed subset. Linkage disequilibrium might explain the correlated functional status among segregating V segments, but an unknown experimental factor could not be ruled out. Broadly in line with IMGT annotations, most TCR beta V segments showed up in productive rearrangements about 90% or about 30% of the time in an earlier analysis of 587 of the donors. A few of the identified cytomegalovirus-associated TCR beta chains were confirmed in vitro to be specific for cytomegalovirus antigens. The classifier was reported to diagnose cytomegalovirus status with high specificity and sensitivity in both the original cohort and the validation cohort. A total of fewer than 200 TCR beta chains were listed by the study as associated with cytomegalovirus. In a later analysis, several top co-occurrence clusters were reported to appear linked to parvovirus B19, influenza, CMV and Epstein-Barr virus. Roughly uniform sequencing depth across donors was assumed in presence/absence analyses, although this assumption may not hold. A group of highly shared sequence variants was considered likely to be a technical artifact of the sequencing pipeline. A further reported finding was that TCR beta sequences accurately predicted the HLA-A and HLA-B alleles for most subjects in the first cohort. Specific HLA alleles were associated with roughly 17,000 TCR beta sequences at a false discovery rate of 0.05 in a later analysis. According to a later genetic analysis, donors in an Asian-associated ancestry cluster had fewer N-insertions in productive TCRs than the approximately 700-donor mean. The only immune exposure information available for the cohort was CMV serostatus. The authors suggested that the approach could potentially be generalized to other disease states and immunological phenotypes. V-gene and J-gene trimming of TCR beta chains was associated with a missense DCLRE1C variant in a later genetic analysis, and the association was replicated in an independent cohort. A later analysis found that HLA-associated TCR beta chains were more clonally expanded and had lower generation probabilities than equally common non-associated chains. According to a later analysis, most CMV-associated TCR beta chains appeared to be HLA-restricted, and the HLA associations seemed to be driven largely by CMV exposure. Assigning TCR associations to individual alleles was difficult when HLA alleles, especially DR and DQ, strongly co-occurred. The cohort was sequenced for TCR beta chains only, and without alpha or paired-chain data the features that could be detected were limited.

The library came from the immunoSEQ multiplex PCR assay. The multiplex PCR relied on a mix of 60 forward primers for TCR Vbeta segments and 13 reverse primers for TCR Jbeta segments. Amplification of the CDR3 region of rearranged TCR beta genes was performed with a multiplex PCR assay on genomic DNA. The Illumina HiSeq System was used to sequence the amplified TCR beta libraries as 87-base-pair reads. As for how the authors treated the data: A later analysis counted 75 million to 100 million unique TCR beta chains across the 650 to 800 repertoires, and roughly 11 million of these chains were shared by at least two donors. Raw reads were error-corrected and collapsed into unique sequences with a nearest-neighbor algorithm that merged closely related sequences to remove PCR and sequencing errors. V, D and J gene segments were assigned by aligning CDR3 sequences to IMGT reference sequences. For a sequence to be retained, a match of at least six nucleotides was required to both a V gene segment and a J gene segment. Rearrangements were called productive when the CDR3 lacked stop codons and stayed in frame with V and J; all others were non-productive. CDR3 was defined by IMGT convention, running from the second conserved V-encoded cysteine to the conserved J-encoded phenylalanine. Sequences without an unambiguous match to a single V gene segment were excluded from the earlier analysis of about 600 of the donors. In an earlier analysis of approximately 500 of the donors, a V segment was called functional when productive rearrangements were above 56.7%, and segregating when the standard deviation between donors exceeded 5%. A statistical classification framework was built to diagnose cytomegalovirus status from the catalog of TCR beta chain sequences. V and J gene assignment, in a later analysis, came from comparing TCR nucleotide sequences with IMGT/GENE-DB human TR gene sequences. The TCRdist pipeline was used in a later analysis to assign CDR3 sequences and most-parsimonious VDJ recombination scenarios. A later analysis defined each TCR beta chain by its CDR3 amino acid sequence plus V-gene family, and excluded reads lacking a unique V-gene family. As a way to deal with suspected cross-contamination and a sequencing artifact, a later analysis dropped approximately 570 nucleotide sequences that were highly shared and had low generation probability. For each public chain, a later analysis derived a clonal expansion index from normalized ranks of inferred template counts within each repertoire. In a later analysis, generation probabilities were computed using a VDJ recombination model fitted to out-of-frame rearrangements, and the results were checked against IGoR. In a later analysis, hypergeometric tests were used to score TCR-TCR, TCR-HLA and TCR-CMV co-occurrence, with a repertoire-size bias correction applied to TCR pairs. In a later analysis, false discovery rates were estimated by permuting HLA or CMV assignments 20 times. A later analysis grouped co-occurring TCRs with DBSCAN, adding TCRdist sequence similarity when clustering within HLA-allele-positive subsets. Repertoires with fewer than 30,000 or more than 120,000 public chains, plus five repertoires with anomalous nucleotide sharing, were excluded from co-occurrence clustering. TCRdb provides this immuneACCESS table in a form limited to in-frame rearrangements. Some clones are lacking; in checked studies, under half of them reflect an unresolved V gene, and why the rest are absent is not known. V and J calls and clone size are copied from that table; D and trimming were computed from the DNA. This sample has more than 80,000 clones in its table, and 60% to 75% of those were observed once. 2.5% to 3.5% of the sample is in the top ten clones.

Sequenced input: PBMCs. The receptor was isolated from a male donor in good health and CMV-seropositive.

The DNA reads TGTGCCAGCAGCCCGGGACAGGGTCAGGATCAGCCCCAGCATTTT. It codes for CASSPGQGQDQPQHF. Here the chain combines TRBV7-9 and TRBJ1-5, with TRBD1 matching 9 junction bases. The CDR3 starts with the cysteine, ends with the phenylalanine, and has 15 residues. CDR3 DNA only is kept here, 45 bases in frame from base 1. V is cut back by 5 bases and J by 5 bases, with 7 bases in the junction unmatched. Per the germline V gene (reference sequence), SEHNR is the CDR1 and FQNEAQ is the CDR2.